This TCR beta chain emerged from a study of blood T cell repertoires in COVID-19. Overall study context: Acute and convalescent COVID-19 samples came from the United States, Italy and Spain. Nucleic acid was either cDNA or gDNA, and it came from T cells, B-cell-depleted T cells, or PBMCs.

Source study methods: Reference gene primer amplification in the assay estimated nucleated cell counts. Generated by immunoSEQ multiplex PCR, the TCRdb table keeps only in-frame clones and is missing some. V, J and clone size were drawn from that table, and D and trimming were deduced from the DNA. The sample yields 100,000 to 150,000 clones, around 90% seen once. Followed over time, Seattle patients had been enrolled while infection was active. Trimming removed 2 bases from V and 6 bases from J, with 8 bases in between. The length of the CDR3 is 13 residues. Germline values: CDR1 SNHLY, CDR2 FYNNEI. This sequence originates from a woman aged 55-70 years with COVID-19, enrolled during active disease. This sequence joins TRBV2 and TRBJ1-5; D is unclear. The sample comprised peripheral blood. CDR3 residues: CASSESGVQPQHF. Here the CDR3 DNA reads TGTGCCAGCAGTGAATCCGGGGTTCAGCCCCAGCATTTT.